This paragraph reports one TCR beta chain. These data are taken from a study of blood T cell repertoires in COVID-19. V gave up 4 bases and J gave up 7 bases; unmatched junction bases: 12. The CDR3 spans 15 residues. CDR1 is MNHEY, CDR2 SVGAGI, per germline. Clones were read by immunoSEQ multiplex PCR, and TCRdb kept only the in-frame ones, dropping some. The sample carries just over 300,000 clones, 80% to 90% recorded once. The sequencing sample was made of PBMCs or T cells enriched from blood (not recorded which). The source of this sequence is a man aged 30 to 45 who had recovered from COVID-19. This sequence joins TRBV6-5 and TRBJ2-5, with 7 positions matching TRBD2. Here the CDR3 reads CASSSGGGTASTQYF. The CDR3 coding sequence is TGTGCCAGCAGTTCTGGGGGGGGGACCGCATCGACCCAGTACTTC.